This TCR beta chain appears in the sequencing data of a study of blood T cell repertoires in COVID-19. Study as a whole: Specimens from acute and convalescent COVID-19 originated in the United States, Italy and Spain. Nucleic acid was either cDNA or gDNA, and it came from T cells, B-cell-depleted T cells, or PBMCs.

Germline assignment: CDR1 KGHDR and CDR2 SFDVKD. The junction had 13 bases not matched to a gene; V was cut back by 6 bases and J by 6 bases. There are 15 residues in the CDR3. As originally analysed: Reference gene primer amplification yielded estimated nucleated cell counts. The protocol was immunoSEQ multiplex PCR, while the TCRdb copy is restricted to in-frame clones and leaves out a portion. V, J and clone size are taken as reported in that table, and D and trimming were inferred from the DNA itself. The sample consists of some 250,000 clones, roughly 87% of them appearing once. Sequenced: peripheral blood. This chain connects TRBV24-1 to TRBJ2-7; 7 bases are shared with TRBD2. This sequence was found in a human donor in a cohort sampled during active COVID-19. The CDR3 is CATSPKSGVGVEQYF. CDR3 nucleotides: TGTGCCACCAGTCCGAAGAGCGGGGTGGGAGTCGAGCAGTACTTC.